This is a list of T cell receptor beta chains from one sample in a study of T cell responses to AZD1222 COVID-19 vaccine. The table came from immunoSEQ multiplex PCR; TCRdb's copy has only in-frame clones and leaves some out. The sample yields approximately 100,000 clones, roughly 91% seen once. The sample in question was peripheral blood, obtained on day 0 of AZD1222 vaccination. The receptor set was obtained from an adult in good health. The CDR3 runs from the conserved cysteine through the conserved F or W. The D gene is left open where the match is weak. Expanded clones get a size class; other rows say once, few or many, or leave the size out.

clone_size d_call cdr3_length j_call v_call cdr3_nt cdr3_aa
. . 13 TRBJ1-5 TRBV4-1 TGCGCCAGCAGCCAAGATGAAAGGCTTCCCCAGCATTTT CASSQDERLPQHF
. . 21 TRBJ2-1 TRBV6-2/TRBV6-3 TGTGCCAGCAGTTACTCCCGTTCCGTGGCTAGCGTCCAGAGCTCCTACAATGAGCAGTTCTTC CASSYSRSVASVQSSYNEQFF
. . 13 TRBJ1-1 TRBV3-1/TRBV3-2 TGTGCCAGCAGCCAAGCACGGGACACTGAAGCTTTCTTT CASSQARDTEAFF
once . 12 TRBJ1-1 TRBV28 TGTGCCAGCAGTTTACAGAACACTGAAGCTTTCTTT CASSLQNTEAFF
few . 14 TRBJ1-2 TRBV19 TGTGCCAGTAGTCCCGTGGAGCGGACTTTAGGCTACACCTTC CASSPVERTLGYTF
. TRBD2 17 TRBJ2-7 TRBV5-1 TGCGCCAGCCGGAGGACTAGCGGGGGGGAAAGCTCCTACGAGCAGTACTTC CASRRTSGGESSYEQYF
. TRBD2 15 TRBJ2-7 TRBV2 TGTGCCAGCAGTCCCTCCAGCGGGGGGTCCTACGAGCAGTACTTC CASSPSSGGSYEQYF
. TRBD1 14 TRBJ1-1 TRBV19 TGTGCCAGTAGTAATGTGCAGGGGGGATCCGTAGCTTTCTTT CASSNVQGGSVAFF
. . 14 TRBJ2-4 TRBV2 TGTGCCAGCAGTGTGCTCCTAGCCAAAAACATTCAGTACTTC CASSVLLAKNIQYF
. . 14 TRBJ1-1 TRBV5-1 TGCGCCAGCAGCACGGAAGGGTTCGTCACTGAAGCTTTCTTT CASSTEGFVTEAFF
. TRBD1 16 TRBJ1-2 TRBV18 TGTGCCAGCTCACCACCGGGACAGAGAGCTAACTATGGCTACACCTTC CASSPPGQRANYGYTF
. TRBD2 16 TRBJ2-3 TRBV24-1 TGTGCCACCGGGACTAGCGGGACAATCTTCACAGATACGCAGTATTTT CATGTSGTIFTDTQYF
. TRBD1 15 TRBJ1-2 TRBV5-1 TGCGCCAGCAGCCCCAACAGGAACAGGGGCTATGGCTACACCTTC CASSPNRNRGYGYTF
. . 14 TRBJ1-1 TRBV7-8 TGTGCCAGCAGCTTACAGGTGATGAACACTGAAGCTTTCTTT CASSLQVMNTEAFF
. TRBD1 11 TRBJ2-1 TRBV20-1 TGCAGTGCGTCTGACAGGGTTTGGCAGTTCTTC CSASDRVWQFF
. TRBD2 15 TRBJ2-2 TRBV18 TGTGCCAGCTCACCACGCGGGAGTAACACCGGGGAGCTGTTTTTT CASSPRGSNTGELFF
. . 19 TRBJ2-2 TRBV2 TGTGCCAGCAGTGGTACCAGGGACTCCCTCTATGCTAACACCGGGGAGCTGTTTTTT CASSGTRDSLYANTGELFF
. . 15 TRBJ1-2 TRBV19 TGTGCCAGCACAACGCCCAAGGGGTACGTCGATGGCTACACCTTC CASTTPKGYVDGYTF
. . 15 TRBJ2-2 TRBV6-5 TGTGCCAGCAGCCCCGGGGGCTCGGGGACCGGGGAGCTGTTTTTT CASSPGGSGTGELFF
. . 15 TRBJ2-2 TRBV2 TGTGCCAGCAGTGATGTCGGCCCGAACACCGGGGAGCTGTTTTTT CASSDVGPNTGELFF
. . 17 TRBJ2-1 TRBV15 TGTGCCACCAGCAGAGATCTGCAGGGTAGCTCCTACAATGAGCAGTTCTTC CATSRDLQGSSYNEQFF
. . 16 TRBJ1-1 TRBV3-1/TRBV3-2 TGTGCCAGCAGTCCAAATACAGGCCTCATGAACACTGAAGCTTTCTTT CASSPNTGLMNTEAFF
. TRBD1 15 TRBJ1-2 TRBV7-2 TGTGCCAGCAGCTTTGGGACAGGGGGCTGGTATGGCTACACCTTC CASSFGTGGWYGYTF
. . 14 TRBJ1-2 TRBV7-8 TGTGCCAGCAGCCGCCTACCTCAGCGGGATGGCTACACCTTC CASSRLPQRDGYTF
. TRBD1 16 TRBJ1-4 TRBV28 TGTGCCAGCAGTTCCTTCGACAGGGGGTTTTACGAAAAACTGTTTTTT CASSSFDRGFYEKLFF
. . 13 TRBJ1-5 TRBV12-3/TRBV12-4 TGTGCCAGCAGTTTCTCGGAGAATCAGCCCCAGCATTTT CASSFSENQPQHF
. TRBD2 17 TRBJ2-1 TRBV19 TGTGCCAGTAGTAGCTGGACTAGCGGCAGCTCCTACAATGAGCAGTTCTTC CASSSWTSGSSYNEQFF
. . 12 TRBJ2-1 TRBV3-1/TRBV3-2 TGTGCCAGCAGCCGGGGGTACAATGAGCAGTTCTTC CASSRGYNEQFF
. . 14 TRBJ1-4 TRBV18 TGTGCCAGCTCACCCGACAGCTCTAATGAAAAACTGTTTTTT CASSPDSSNEKLFF
. TRBD2 14 TRBJ2-4 TRBV10-2 TGCGCCGGTTCTAGCGGGGCAGCCAAAAACATTCAGTACTTC CAGSSGAAKNIQYF
. . 15 TRBJ1-5 TRBV27 TGTGCCAGCAGTTTATCGATGGGGGGGAATCAGCCCCAGCATTTT CASSLSMGGNQPQHF
. TRBD2 14 TRBJ2-3 TRBV9 TGTGCCAGCAGCGTGACTAGCGGGGGTAAGACGCAGTATTTT CASSVTSGGKTQYF
. TRBD2 16 TRBJ2-2 TRBV6-6 TGTGCCAGCAAACCTCTAGCGGGGGGAGAGACCGGGGAGCTGTTTTTT CASKPLAGGETGELFF
. . 13 TRBJ2-5 TRBV30 TGTGCCTGGAGTGTGACAGTCCAAGAGACCCAGTACTTC CAWSVTVQETQYF
. TRBD1 14 TRBJ1-2 TRBV7-9 TGTGCCAGCAGCTTAGACGGACAGGTTTATGGCTACACCTTC CASSLDGQVYGYTF
. TRBD1 13 TRBJ1-3 TRBV7-9 TGTGCCATTCCAGGGGGATCTGGAAACACCATATATTTT CAIPGGSGNTIYF
once . 14 TRBJ1-6 TRBV5-4 TGTGCCAGCAGCGGGGGTTGGGAGAATTCACCCCTCCACTTT CASSGGWENSPLHF
. . 14 TRBJ2-7 TRBV14 TGTGCCAGCAGCGCCCCGGGCCTTACCAACGAGCAGTACTTC CASSAPGLTNEQYF
. . 14 TRBJ1-3 TRBV7-9 TGTGCCAGCAGCTTAGAGGGTTCTGGAAACACCATATATTTT CASSLEGSGNTIYF
. . 14 TRBJ2-5 TRBV19 TGTGCCAGTAGTGCCGACAGCTTCCAAGAGACCCAGTACTTC CASSADSFQETQYF
. TRBD2 16 TRBJ2-2 TRBV5-4 TGTGCCAGCAGCTTCCGCGGGAGGGGGTACACCGGGGAGCTGTTTTTT CASSFRGRGYTGELFF
. . 13 TRBJ2-2 TRBV19 TGTGCCAGTACACCCTATCGGACCGGGGAGCTGTTTTTT CASTPYRTGELFF
few TRBD2 15 TRBJ2-1 TRBV6-4 TGTGCCAGCAGTGTGGGACTAGCAGGGGACAATGAGCAGTTCTTC CASSVGLAGDNEQFF
. TRBD1 15 TRBJ2-7 TRBV6-5 TGTGCCAGCAGAACCCGGGACAGGGGCTCCTACGAGCAGTACTTC CASRTRDRGSYEQYF
. . 16 TRBJ1-2 TRBV5-1 TGCGCCAGCAGCCGAACGACCTTAACAGGGACCTATGGCTACACCTTC CASSRTTLTGTYGYTF
. . 12 TRBJ2-3 TRBV2 TGTGCCAGCATTGAGTACACAGATACGCAGTATTTT CASIEYTDTQYF